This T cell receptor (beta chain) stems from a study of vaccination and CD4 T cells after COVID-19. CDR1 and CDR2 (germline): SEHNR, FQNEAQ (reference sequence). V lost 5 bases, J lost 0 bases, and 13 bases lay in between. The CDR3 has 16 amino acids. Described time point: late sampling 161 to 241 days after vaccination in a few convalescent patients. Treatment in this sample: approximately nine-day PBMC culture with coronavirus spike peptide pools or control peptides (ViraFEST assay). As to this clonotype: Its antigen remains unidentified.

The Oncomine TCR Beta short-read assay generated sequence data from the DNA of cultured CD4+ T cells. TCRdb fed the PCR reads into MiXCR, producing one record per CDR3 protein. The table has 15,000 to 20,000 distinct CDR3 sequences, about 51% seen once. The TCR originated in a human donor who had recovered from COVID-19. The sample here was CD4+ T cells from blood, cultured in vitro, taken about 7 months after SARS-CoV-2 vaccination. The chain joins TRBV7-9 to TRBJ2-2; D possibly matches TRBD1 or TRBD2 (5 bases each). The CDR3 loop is CASSRTRGANTGELFF. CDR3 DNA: TGTGCCAGCAGCAGAACTAGGGGCGCGAACACCGGGGAGCTGTTTTTT.